The 26 T cell receptor beta chains presented below share a single source sample, sequenced in a study of OX40 agonist ivuxolimab in advanced cancers. Measured with immunoSEQ multiplex PCR; TCRdb has only the in-frame clones, and not every one. The sample lists more than 15,000 clones, around 70% occurring once. Material: CD4+ or CD8+ T cells sorted from blood, obtained in a trial of the OX40 agonist ivuxolimab. Receptors originate from an adult with an advanced solid tumor such as melanoma, head and neck, liver or kidney cancer.

The J gene is TRBJ2-7, the V gene TRBV5-4; possible D gene TRBD2, 5 bases. Trimming left V 0 bases short and J 0 bases short, with 7 bases between. Germline V gives CDR1 SGHNT, CDR2 YYREEE (reference sequence). This CDR3 has 14 residues. CDR3 sequence: CASSLVGNSYEQYF. The CDR3 bases are TGTGCCAGCAGCTTGGTCGGGAACTCCTACGAGCAGTACTTC.

V is TRBV6-6 and J is TRBJ2-2; D remains unclear. Germline V lookup: CDR1 MNHNY, CDR2 SVGAGI (reference sequence). This CDR3 spans 13 amino acids. Trimming removed 2 bases from V and 6 bases from J, with 7 bases in between. The CDR3 region is CASSYVIPGELFF. The CDR3 DNA reads as TGTGCCAGCAGTTACGTGATTCCCGGGGAGCTGTTTTTT.

The table lists this clone with a few counts. The chain combines TRBV6-4 with TRBJ2-6; possibly TRBD2 for D (6 bases). CDR1 and CDR2 from the germline V gene are MRHNA and SNTAGT. The CDR3 sequence is 16 residues long. Trimming shortened V by 0 bases and J by 0 bases, and 6 bases separated the two germline ends. CDR3 amino acids: CASSDSTSSGANVLTF. The CDR3 nucleotides are TGTGCCAGCAGTGACTCGACTAGCTCTGGGGCCAACGTCCTGACTTTC.

The chain employs TRBV30 and TRBJ2-2; no clear D. The germline V gene has CDR1 GTSNPN and CDR2 SVGIG (reference sequence). This CDR3 has 14 residues. V dropped 0 bases and J dropped 1 base, with 6 bases sitting between them. CDR3 sequence reads: CAWSVLGNTGELFF. The DNA of the CDR3 is TGTGCCTGGAGTGTACTCGGGAACACCGGGGAGCTGTTTTTT.

This clone turned up a few times. The V call is TRBV5-5, the J call TRBJ2-7; tentatively, D is TRBD1 (6 bases). The CDR3 is 15 amino acids. Germline V CDR1 and CDR2: SGHKS, YYEKEE (reference sequence). Trimming removed 1 base from V and 2 bases from J, with 13 bases in between. The chain's CDR3 is CASSLRGAGAYEQYF. CDR3 bases: TGTGCCAGCAGCTTGCGCGGTGCAGGGGCCTACGAGCAGTACTTC. Drawing the rest from reference TRBV5-5 and TRBJ2-7, the complete variable domain is DAGVTQSPTHLIKTRGQQVTLRCSPISGHKSVSWYQQVLGQGPQFIFQYYEKEERGRGNFPDRFSARQFPNYSSELNVNALLLGDSALYLCASSLRGAGAYEQYFGPGTRLTVT.

This clone is labeled medium-sized (0.01 to 0.1%). The chain employs TRBV4-3 and TRBJ2-7, with no clear D. Between the trimmed V and J ends, which lost 1 base and 1 base, there was a span of 11 bases. The CDR3 runs 15 residues. Germline values: CDR1 LGHNA, CDR2 YSLEER. The CDR3 region is CASSQVRTLSYEQYF. CDR3 DNA sequence: TGCGCCAGCAGCCAAGTCCGCACTTTGTCCTACGAGCAGTACTTC.

In its sample, this clone was seen a few times. This chain uses TRBV9 with TRBJ2-3, with unresolved D. V lost 0 bases and J lost 2, with 10 bases in between. The CDR3 length is 15 residues. The V gene's germline CDR1 is SGDLS and CDR2 YYNGEE. The DNA for the CDR3 is TGTGCCAGCAGCGTAGACGGTCTTTACACAGATACGCAGTATTTT. This translates into CASSVDGLYTDTQYF.

This clone has a count of ten or more. The rearrangement uses TRBV10-3 and TRBJ2-1; no definite D call. Between the trimmed V and J ends, which lost 0 bases and 5 bases, there was a span of 11 bases. Germline lookup yields CDR1 ENHRY and CDR2 SYGVKD. CDR3 length equals 15 residues. The CDR3: CAISESRYSDNEQFF. DNA for the CDR3: TGTGCCATCAGTGAGTCGAGGTACAGCGACAATGAGCAGTTCTTC.

The genes are TRBV7-2 and TRBJ1-2; D unresolved. The V gene's germline CDR1 is SGHTA and CDR2 FQGNSA. The CDR3 is 13 amino acids. V was cut by 5 bases and J by 8 bases, with 15 bases left in between. DNA of the CDR3: TGTGCCAGCAGCCAGGACCCTAACCAAGGCTACACCTTC. It encodes CASSQDPNQGYTF.

The chain employs TRBV5-6 and TRBJ2-7, with D possibly matching TRBD1 (5 bases). Between the trimmed V and J ends, which lost 0 bases and 2 bases, there was a span of 9 bases. In germline, CDR1 is SGHDT, CDR2 YYEEEE. CDR3 size: 14 residues. Here the CDR3 reads CASSLGAGTYEQYF. The CDR3 bases are TGTGCCAGCAGCTTGGGTGCAGGGACCTACGAGCAGTACTTC.

The V and J genes are TRBV14 and TRBJ2-5, with D uncertain. The tail of the sequence fits TRBJ2-7 better, so the J call may be wrong. The CDR3 length is 13 residues. The germline CDR1 and CDR2 sequences are SGHDN and FVKESK. This chain's CDR3 is CASSQVGNYEQYF. The CDR3 DNA reads TGTGCCAGCAGCCAAGTAGGAAACTACGAGCAGTACTTC.

This clone was observed a handful of times. The chain links TRBV5-1 to TRBJ2-1; D is unresolved. Germline CDR1 and CDR2: SGHRS and YFSETQ. This CDR3 has 18 residues. Trimming left V 4 bases short and J 7 bases short, with 27 bases between. The CDR3 reads CASSPQDLSAAGTNEQFF. The CDR3 nucleotides read TGCGCCAGCAGCCCTCAGGACCTTTCCGCAGCAGGAACTAATGAGCAGTTCTTC.

The V gene is TRBV6-5, the J gene TRBJ2-7; D may be TRBD2 (6 bases). This CDR3 spans 14 amino acids. V was cut by 5 bases and J by 0 bases, with 11 bases left in between. In germline, CDR1 is MNHEY, CDR2 SVGAGI. CDR3 loop: CASSSRGSSYEQYF. The CDR3 nucleotides are TGTGCCAGCAGTAGCCGGGGGAGCTCCTACGAGCAGTACTTC.

The chain combines TRBV4-1 with TRBJ2-7; D gene ambiguous. Germline lookup yields CDR1 MGHRA and CDR2 YSYEKL. With 1 base removed from V and 4 bases from J, the gap between germline ends came to 8 bases. The CDR3 spans 13 residues. CDR3 residues: CASSQGLGYEQYF. CDR3 DNA sequence: TGCGCCAGCAGCCAAGGATTGGGGTACGAGCAGTACTTC.

The chain has TRBV7-3 and TRBJ2-2, with 7 positions matching TRBD2. Trimming took 2 bases from V and 2 from J; bases not matched to a gene: 5. The germline V gene has CDR1 SGHTA and CDR2 FQGTGA. The CDR3 length is 16 residues. CDR3 residues: CASSLPSGPNTGELFF. The CDR3 coding sequence is TGTGCCAGCAGCTTACCTAGCGGACCAAACACCGGGGAGCTGTTTTTT.

In its sample, this clone was seen once. The V and J genes are TRBV9 and TRBJ2-5; TRBD2 matches 7 bases. With V trimmed by 0 bases and J by 4 bases, 3 bases remained unmatched. The CDR3 is 14 residues long. Looked up from germline, CDR1 is SGDLS and CDR2 is YYNGEE. CDR3 sequence: CASSVEAGVETQYF. CDR3 DNA sequence: TGTGCCAGCAGCGTAGAGGCGGGAGTAGAGACCCAGTACTTC.

This rearrangement joins TRBV28 to TRBJ1-1; D may be TRBD1 (6 bases). Per the germline V gene, CDR1 is MDHEN and CDR2 is SYDVKM. The CDR3 covers 15 residues. With 1 base removed from V and 0 bases from J, the gap between germline ends came to 9 bases. The CDR3 nucleotides are TGTGCCAGCAGTTTATCGGGACAACTGAACACTGAAGCTTTCTTT. This sequence encodes CASSLSGQLNTEAFF.

J is TRBJ2-3 and V is TRBV7-8, with 10 bases fitting TRBD1. CDR1 SGHVS and CDR2 FQNEAQ come from the germline V gene. V trimming: 5 bases; J trimming: 5 bases; junction bases outside the gene matches: 10. The length of the CDR3 is 16 residues. The CDR3 reads CASSTTTGGFIDTQYF. DNA for the CDR3: TGTGCCAGCAGCACGACGACAGGGGGCTTCATAGATACGCAGTATTTT.

This rearrangement joins TRBV21-1 to TRBJ2-1. TRBV21-1 is classified as a pseudogene. This CDR3 has 12 amino acids. This CDR3 is CASSQVHNEQFF. CDR3 coding DNA: TGTGCCAGCAGCCAAGTCCACAATGAGCAGTTCTTC.

The chain has TRBV19 and TRBJ2-1; 10 positions agree with TRBD2. V was pared by 3 bases and J by 4 bases, with 3 bases of the junction left unmatched. The CDR3 consists of 15 residues. The V gene's germline CDR1 is LNHDA and CDR2 SQIVND (reference sequence). Here the CDR3 reads CASSMTSGPYNEQFF. CDR3 nucleotide sequence: TGTGCCAGTAGTATGACTAGCGGGCCATACAATGAGCAGTTCTTC. The full variable domain, completed using reference TRBV19 and TRBJ2-1, is DGGITQSPKYLFRKEGQNVTLSCEQNLNHDAMYWYRQDPGQGLRLIYYSQIVNDFQKGDIAEGYSVSREKKESFPLTVTSAQKNPTAFYLCASSMTSGPYNEQFFGPGTRLTVL.

V is TRBV7-9 and J is TRBJ2-7, with 10 bases aligning to TRBD2. From germline, CDR1 is SEHNR and CDR2 FQNEAQ (reference sequence). This CDR3 has 15 amino acids. J gave up 6 bases and V 3 bases, and 8 bases lay outside the gene matches. The CDR3 DNA reads TGTGCCAGCAGCTTGCCCGGGACTAGCGTTTCCGAGCAGTACTTC. It yields the protein CASSLPGTSVSEQYF.

The V call is TRBV7-9, the J call TRBJ2-5; 8 nucleotides match TRBD1. The DNA end is a closer match to TRBJ2-7, so the J assignment may be wrong. Germline V gives CDR1 SEHNR, CDR2 FQNEAQ (reference sequence). This CDR3 has 14 residues. The CDR3 loop is CASSYSDRVSEQYF. The CDR3 coding sequence is TGTGCCAGCAGCTACTCGGACAGGGTAAGCGAGCAGTACTTC.

This chain connects TRBV19 to TRBJ1-2, with 7 nucleotides matching TRBD1. Germline CDR1 reads LNHDA; CDR2 reads SQIVND (reference sequence). CDR3 length: 14 amino acids. The V and J ends lost 6 bases and 4 bases, in that order; junction bases with no gene match: 8. The CDR3 protein is CASRPTGRGYGYTF. CDR3 DNA sequence: TGTGCCAGTAGGCCGACAGGGAGAGGCTATGGCTACACCTTC.

The rearrangement joins TRBV28 to TRBJ2-7; D is possibly TRBD1 (5 bases). Deletions cut 7 bases from V and 2 bases from J, with 9 bases between. CDR3 length equals 12 residues. Germline V lookup: CDR1 MDHEN, CDR2 SYDVKM. In DNA form, the CDR3 reads TGTGCCAGCATGAGACAGACCTACGAGCAGTACTTC. It encodes CASMRQTYEQYF. The whole variable domain, remainder taken from reference TRBV28 and TRBJ2-7, is DVKVTQSSRYLVKRTGEKVFLECVQDMDHENMFWYRQDPGLGLRLIYFSYDVKMKEKGDIPEGYSVSREKKERFSLILESASTNQTSMYLCASMRQTYEQYFGPGTRLTVT.

Only a few counts were recorded for this clone. A read error may account for a junction end that differs from germline. The V gene is TRBV6-4, the J gene TRBJ2-5; D assignment may be TRBD1 or TRBD2 (5 bases each). CDR3 length: 15 residues. The V gene's germline CDR1 is MRHNA and CDR2 SNTAGT. CDR3 region: CASSYSGPSQETQYF. Written as DNA, the CDR3 is TGTGCCAGCAGTTACTCGGGACCCTCCCAAGAGACCCAGTACTTC.

CDR3 nucleotide sequence: TGTGCCAGCAGTAGTGGAGGGCCGGTTTCGTACGAGCAGTACTTC. Protein sequence: CASSSGGPVSYEQYF. V is TRBV27 and J is TRBJ2-7; possibly TRBD2 for D (6 bases). The CDR3 extends over 15 amino acids. Trimming shortened V by 5 bases and J by 4 bases, and 18 bases separated the two germline ends. Germline lookup yields CDR1 MNHEY and CDR2 SMNVEV (reference sequence).